This is a list of T cell receptor beta chains from one sample in a study of T cells in Graves' hyperthyroidism and ophthalmopathy. One entry per CDR3 protein, called by TCRdb with MiXCR from the multiplex PCR reads. The sample has about 360,000 distinct CDR3 sequences; about 13% are singletons. The sample consisted of blood. These receptors all stem from a woman in her late teens or twenties with Graves' hyperthyroidism. The CDR3 runs from the conserved cysteine through the conserved F or W. A D gene is named only where the DNA matches it firmly. Only some rows state a clone size, as once, few, many or a class for expanded clones.

clone_size: -; v_call: TRBV6-1; j_call: TRBJ1-5; d_call: -; cdr3_nt: TGTGCCAGCTACGCCCCAGGGTCGGTGGATCAGCCCCAGCATTTT; cdr3_aa: CASYAPGSVDQPQHF
clone_size: many; v_call: TRBV11-2; j_call: TRBJ2-6; d_call: -; cdr3_nt: TGTGCCAGCTTCCCCCTGAAGTACAACGTCCTGACTTTC; cdr3_aa: CASFPLKYNVLTF
clone_size: many; v_call: TRBV7-9; j_call: TRBJ2-1; d_call: TRBD2; cdr3_nt: TGTGCCAGCAGCACAGGGACTAGCGGGAGGGCCCTGACAATCAATGAGCAGTTCTTC; cdr3_aa: CASSTGTSGRALTINEQFF
clone_size: many; v_call: TRBV6-6; j_call: TRBJ2-7; d_call: TRBD1; cdr3_nt: TGTGCCAGCAGTTACGGGGGGGGACAGGGTGGCGAGCAGTACTTC; cdr3_aa: CASSYGGGQGGEQYF
clone_size: few; v_call: TRBV5-1; j_call: TRBJ1-6; d_call: -; cdr3_nt: TGCGCCAGCAGCTTGGACTTTCCCCCCCTCCACTTT; cdr3_aa: CASSLDFPPLHF
clone_size: few; v_call: TRBV27; j_call: TRBJ2-5; d_call: -; cdr3_nt: TGTGCCAGCAGTCCTTGGGGCCGGGGGCAGGGGGAGACCCAGTACTTC; cdr3_aa: CASSPWGRGQGETQYF
clone_size: many; v_call: TRBV3-1; j_call: TRBJ1-2; d_call: -; cdr3_nt: TGTGCCAGCAGCCTCGCGGTTGGTGGCTACACCTTC; cdr3_aa: CASSLAVGGYTF
clone_size: -; v_call: TRBV19; j_call: TRBJ2-1; d_call: -; cdr3_nt: TGTGCCAGTAGTATAGAAGCTAGCGCTAACAATGAGCAGTTCTTC; cdr3_aa: CASSIEASANNEQFF
clone_size: -; v_call: TRBV7-2; j_call: TRBJ1-4; d_call: -; cdr3_nt: TGTGCCAGCAGCTTAATGGGGAATGAAAAACTGTTTTTT; cdr3_aa: CASSLMGNEKLFF
clone_size: many; v_call: TRBV6-2/TRBV6-3; j_call: TRBJ2-3; d_call: TRBD2; cdr3_nt: TGTGCCAGCAGTTACTCCAAGCTGGCGGGAGCCTCAGATACGCAGTATTTT; cdr3_aa: CASSYSKLAGASDTQYF
clone_size: -; v_call: TRBV7-2; j_call: TRBJ2-1; d_call: -; cdr3_nt: TGTGCCAGCAGCTTAAACCTAAATGAGCAGTTCTTC; cdr3_aa: CASSLNLNEQFF
clone_size: many; v_call: TRBV7-9; j_call: TRBJ1-1; d_call: -; cdr3_nt: TGTGCCAGCAGCCCCCTGGGAGGGGTACCCACTGAAGCTTTCTTT; cdr3_aa: CASSPLGGVPTEAFF
clone_size: many; v_call: TRBV7-8; j_call: TRBJ2-7; d_call: TRBD2; cdr3_nt: TGTGCCAGCAGCGGTACTAGCGGGAGCTCCCACGAGCAGTACTTC; cdr3_aa: CASSGTSGSSHEQYF
clone_size: many; v_call: TRBV6-5; j_call: TRBJ1-2; d_call: TRBD1; cdr3_nt: TGTGCCAGCAGTTCCTCGGACAGGGATGGTGGCTACACCTTC; cdr3_aa: CASSSSDRDGGYTF
clone_size: few; v_call: TRBV6-1; j_call: TRBJ1-1; d_call: -; cdr3_nt: TGTGCCACCCTTATGGCGATGAACACTGAAGCTTTCTTT; cdr3_aa: CATLMAMNTEAFF
clone_size: -; v_call: TRBV6-1; j_call: TRBJ2-2; d_call: -; cdr3_nt: TGTGCCAGCAGTGAAACGGGGCACACCGGGGAGCTGTTTTTT; cdr3_aa: CASSETGHTGELFF
clone_size: few; v_call: TRBV4-2; j_call: TRBJ2-7; d_call: -; cdr3_nt: TGTGCCAGCAGCCAAGACGGTCTTCCCTACGAGCAGTACTTC; cdr3_aa: CASSQDGLPYEQYF
clone_size: -; v_call: TRBV20-1; j_call: TRBJ2-3; d_call: -; cdr3_nt: TGCAGTGCTCCCGGCTGGGATACGCAGTATTTT; cdr3_aa: CSAPGWDTQYF
clone_size: many; v_call: TRBV3-1; j_call: TRBJ1-1; d_call: -; cdr3_nt: TGTGCCAGCAGCCAAGAGCTCCCGGACACTGAAGCTTTCTTT; cdr3_aa: CASSQELPDTEAFF
clone_size: -; v_call: TRBV19; j_call: TRBJ2-7; d_call: TRBD1; cdr3_nt: TGTGCCAGTAAACCGGGACAGGGGCCCTACGAGCAGTACTTC; cdr3_aa: CASKPGQGPYEQYF
clone_size: many; v_call: TRBV28; j_call: TRBJ2-5; d_call: -; cdr3_nt: TGTGCCAGCAGTTTATCGGGTAGGATGGAGACCCAGTACTTC; cdr3_aa: CASSLSGRMETQYF
clone_size: -; v_call: TRBV19; j_call: TRBJ2-1; d_call: TRBD2; cdr3_nt: TGTGCCAGTAGTATGAACGGGGGGGCCTCCAATGAGCAGTTCTTC; cdr3_aa: CASSMNGGASNEQFF
clone_size: many; v_call: TRBV5-1; j_call: TRBJ2-1; d_call: TRBD2; cdr3_nt: TGCGCCAGCAGCTTGATTAGCGGGAGAGGGGGTGATGAGCAGTTCTTC; cdr3_aa: CASSLISGRGGDEQFF
clone_size: many; v_call: TRBV11-1; j_call: TRBJ2-7; d_call: -; cdr3_nt: TGTGCCAGCAGCCCCCTCGCGAGGGTTAACTCCTACGAGCAGTACTTC; cdr3_aa: CASSPLARVNSYEQYF
clone_size: few; v_call: TRBV29-1; j_call: TRBJ2-7; d_call: -; cdr3_nt: TGCAGCGTTGAAGGGTCGGGAACCCTCGAGCAGTACTTC; cdr3_aa: CSVEGSGTLEQYF
clone_size: many; v_call: TRBV18; j_call: TRBJ1-1; d_call: TRBD1; cdr3_nt: TGTGCCAGCTCACCTGGGACAGGGACTGAAGCTTTCTTT; cdr3_aa: CASSPGTGTEAFF
clone_size: few; v_call: TRBV20-1; j_call: TRBJ2-5; d_call: TRBD2; cdr3_nt: TGCAGTGCTAGATTTTTAGCGGGGACGTACCAAGAGACCCAGTACTTC; cdr3_aa: CSARFLAGTYQETQYF
clone_size: many; v_call: TRBV28; j_call: TRBJ2-1; d_call: TRBD2; cdr3_nt: TGTGCCAGCAGTTTACCCCTAGCGGGAGGGAATGAGCAGTTCTTC; cdr3_aa: CASSLPLAGGNEQFF